This T cell receptor beta chain came from a study of patients and donors after allogeneic stem cell transplantation. This clonotype was seen only a few times. This CDR3 contains 11 residues. V gave up 6 bases and J gave up 10 bases, with 12 bases separating them. Germline loops: CDR1 MNHNY, CDR2 SVGAGI (reference sequence). TCRdb fed the RT-PCR reads into MiXCR, producing one record per CDR3 protein. The sample records about 230,000 distinct CDR3 sequences, 11% to 15% being singletons. The J gene is TRBJ1-1, the V gene TRBV6-6, with TRBD1 as a possible D gene (5 bases). Sequencing was done on a sample of blood, either unsorted or a sorted T cell fraction (not recorded which). The origin of this receptor is a human donor who was either an allogeneic HSCT recipient or a stem cell or donor lymphocyte infusion donor (not recorded which). It is not recorded whose cells these are; they may come from a transplant donor. As DNA, the CDR3 is TGTGCCAGCAGCCGGGACTCTTCAGCTTTCTTT. Residues: CASSRDSSAFF.